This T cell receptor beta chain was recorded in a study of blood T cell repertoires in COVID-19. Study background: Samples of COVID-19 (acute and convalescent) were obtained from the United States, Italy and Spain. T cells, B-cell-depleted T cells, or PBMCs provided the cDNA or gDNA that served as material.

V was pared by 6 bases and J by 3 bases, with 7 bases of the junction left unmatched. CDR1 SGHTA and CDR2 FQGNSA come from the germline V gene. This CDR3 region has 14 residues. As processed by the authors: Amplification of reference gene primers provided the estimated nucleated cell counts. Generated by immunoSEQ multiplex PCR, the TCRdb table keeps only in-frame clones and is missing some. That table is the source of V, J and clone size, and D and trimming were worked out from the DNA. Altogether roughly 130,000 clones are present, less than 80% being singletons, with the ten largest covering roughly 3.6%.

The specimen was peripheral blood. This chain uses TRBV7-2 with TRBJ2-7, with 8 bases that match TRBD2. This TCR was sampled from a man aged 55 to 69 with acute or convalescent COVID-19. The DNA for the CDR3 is TGTGCCAGCAGTCGAAGCGGGAGTAACTACGAGCAGTACTTC. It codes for CASSRSGSNYEQYF.